The T cell receptor (beta chain) described here comes from a study of cytomegalovirus exposure and HLA in healthy donors. Trimming shortened V by 0 bases and J by 4 bases, and 14 bases separated the two germline ends. In germline, CDR1 is SGHKS, CDR2 YYEKEE (reference sequence). This CDR3 spans 16 amino acids. The PCR was carried out with 60 Vbeta primers and 13 Jbeta primers. TCRdb keeps only in-frame clones here, not all; method: immunoSEQ multiplex PCR. Found here are some 80,000 clones; the top ten clones hold roughly 15%. This chain connects TRBV5-5 to TRBJ2-1; D uncertain. Input material: PBMCs. The TCR sequence derives from a man aged 50-60 years in good health and CMV-seropositive. CDR3 in amino acids: CASSLGYSLLYNEQFF. CDR3 nucleotide sequence: TGTGCCAGCAGCTTGGGCTACTCGCTACTTTACAATGAGCAGTTCTTC.